A selection of T cell receptor beta chains follows, all from one sample in a study of T cells in Graves' hyperthyroidism and ophthalmopathy. TCRdb ran MiXCR on the multiplex PCR reads and lists one entry per CDR3 protein. The table has a few hundred thousand distinct CDR3 sequences, about 15% seen once. The sequencing input was blood. Receptor source: a woman in her thirties with Graves' ophthalmopathy. Both conserved end residues are part of each CDR3. The order of the fields is J gene, clone size, D gene, V gene, CDR3 DNA, CDR3 protein. D genes are given only for firm matches. Rows may omit the clone size; those that give it use once, few, many or a size class.

TRBJ2-5	.	.	TRBV7-2	TGTGCCAGCAGCCTAGAGTTGGCAGAAGAGACCCAGTACTTC	CASSLELAEETQYF
TRBJ1-4	many	.	TRBV3-2	TGTGCCAGCAGCCAAGTCCAGGGGACAGGGGATGAAAAACTGTTTTTT	CASSQVQGTGDEKLFF
TRBJ2-1	many	TRBD2	TRBV2	TGTGCCAGCAAGGGGACTAGCGGCCTTTACAATGAGCAGTTCTTC	CASKGTSGLYNEQFF
TRBJ2-7	many	.	TRBV11-2	TGTGCCAGCAGCTTACAAACAGGGTCCTACGAGCAGTACTTC	CASSLQTGSYEQYF
TRBJ2-1	many	.	TRBV3-1	TGTGCCAGCAGCCCATCGGAGGGCCGGGCCTCCTACAATGAGCAGTTCTTC	CASSPSEGRASYNEQFF
TRBJ2-7	.	.	TRBV27	TGTGCCAGCAGTACATCGGCGGGGGCCAACGAGCAGTACTTC	CASSTSAGANEQYF
TRBJ1-1	many	.	TRBV18	TGTGCCAGCTCACCTGGGACCGACAACACTGAAGCTTTCTTT	CASSPGTDNTEAFF
TRBJ1-1	many	.	TRBV5-1	TGCGCCAGCAGACGGGAGGGGAACACTGAAGCTTTCTTT	CASRREGNTEAFF
TRBJ2-2	few	TRBD1	TRBV24-1	TGTGCCACCAGTGACAAAGAGACAGGGGGCACCGGGGAGCTGTTTTTT	CATSDKETGGTGELFF
TRBJ1-1	few	TRBD1	TRBV18	TGTGCCAGCTCACCCAGACAGGGCTTCCCTGAAGCTTTCTTT	CASSPRQGFPEAFF
TRBJ2-3	many	TRBD1	TRBV7-2	TGTGCCAGCAGCTTCAAAACAGGGGGCACAGATACGCAGTATTTT	CASSFKTGGTDTQYF
TRBJ2-5	.	.	TRBV7-3	TGTGCCAGCAGCCCCACGGGCGGGGGCCTCCAAGAGACCCAGTACTTC	CASSPTGGGLQETQYF
TRBJ2-5	many	.	TRBV7-9	TGTGCCAGCAGCTTACCAGGTCCTCGGGGTGAGACCCAGTACTTC	CASSLPGPRGETQYF
TRBJ2-2	.	.	TRBV12-3/TRBV12-4	TGTGCCGGAGGAACGAACACCGGGGAGCTGTTTTTT	CAGGTNTGELFF
TRBJ2-1	many	.	TRBV28	TGTGCCAGCAGTTGGCTCGGGAGAGGAAATGAGCAGTTCTTC	CASSWLGRGNEQFF
TRBJ2-1	.	.	TRBV6-1	TGTGCCAGCGGGGTTGTCAATGAGCAGTTCTTC	CASGVVNEQFF
TRBJ1-1	.	.	TRBV28	TGTGCCAGCAGAATTTCCTTCAGGGATAGGGCTTTCTTT	CASRISFRDRAFF
TRBJ2-7	few	.	TRBV28	TGTGCCAGCAGTTTATGGTGGGTTGTAGACACCATCACCGAGCAGTACTTC	CASSLWWVVDTITEQYF
TRBJ1-2	few	.	TRBV28	TGTGCCAGCAGTTTAGAGGCTGGCTACACCTTC	CASSLEAGYTF
TRBJ2-2	.	.	TRBV2	TGTGCCAGCAGTTTGGACATGTTTGCCGGGGAGCTGTTTTTT	CASSLDMFAGELFF
TRBJ2-1	many	TRBD2	TRBV3-1	TGTGCCAGCAGCCAGGAATTCCCTAGCGGGCAGTTCTTC	CASSQEFPSGQFF
TRBJ1-3	.	TRBD1	TRBV4-3	TGCGCCAGCAGCCGGGACAGGGGGACTTGGCCTGGAAACACCATATATTTT	CASSRDRGTWPGNTIYF
TRBJ2-3	few	TRBD2	TRBV19	TGTGCCAGTAGTTACAGCGGGAGTCGGAGGGATACGCAGTATTTT	CASSYSGSRRDTQYF
TRBJ1-1	many	.	TRBV27	TGTGCCAGCAGTTCACCCCTTACACTGATCCTCATGAACACTGAAGCTTTCTTT	CASSSPLTLILMNTEAFF
TRBJ2-1	.	TRBD1	TRBV6-1	TGTGCCACCGCCGGGGGACAGGGCTCCTACAATGAGCAGTTCTTC	CATAGGQGSYNEQFF
TRBJ2-2	.	TRBD1	TRBV7-9	TGTGCCAGCAGCCCCCCCCCGGGACAGGGAACCACCGGGGAGCTGTTTTTT	CASSPPPGQGTTGELFF
TRBJ2-7	once	.	TRBV12-3/TRBV12-4	TGTGCCAGCAGTTTCCTGTCTAGGGACGAGCAGTACTTC	CASSFLSRDEQYF
TRBJ2-7	.	TRBD2	TRBV6-1	TGTGCCAGCAGTTTCGCTAGCGGGATGGACTACGAGCAGTACTTC	CASSFASGMDYEQYF
TRBJ1-5	many	TRBD1	TRBV28	TGTGCCAGCAGTTCAAGGACAGGTCTTCAGCCCCAGCATTTT	CASSSRTGLQPQHF
TRBJ1-5	few	.	TRBV30	TGTGCCTGGAGTGTAAGGGCAGGGGCTCAGCCCCAGCATTTT	CAWSVRAGAQPQHF
TRBJ2-3	.	.	TRBV6-2/TRBV6-3	TGTGCCAGCAGTCCTAAATCTAGCACAGATACGCAGTATTTT	CASSPKSSTDTQYF
TRBJ2-3	many	TRBD2	TRBV3-1	TGTGCCAGTTTAGCGGGAGATACGCCAGATACGCAGTATTTT	CASLAGDTPDTQYF
TRBJ2-3	.	.	TRBV6-4	TGTGCCAGCAGTGAGGGTCAGCTAACAGATACGCAGTATTTT	CASSEGQLTDTQYF
TRBJ2-7	few	.	TRBV6-1	TGTGCCAGCAGTGAGGGCGGTATGACCTACGAGCAGTACTTC	CASSEGGMTYEQYF
TRBJ2-7	few	TRBD1	TRBV7-9	TGTGCCAGCAGCCCGACAGGGGCGAACGCCTACGAGCAGTACTTC	CASSPTGANAYEQYF
TRBJ2-7	many	.	TRBV28	TGTGCCAGCAGAGAAACCGGGACGGCACACTACGAGCAGTACTTC	CASRETGTAHYEQYF
TRBJ2-7	many	.	TRBV7-9	TGTGCCAGCAGCTCCCGGAGTAGCACCTACGAGCAGTACTTC	CASSSRSSTYEQYF
TRBJ1-1	many	.	TRBV20-1	TGCAGTGCTAGTCCGGGGTCGTTACCTGAAGCTTTCTTT	CSASPGSLPEAFF
TRBJ1-2	once	.	TRBV24-1	TGTGCCACCAGTGATTTAGGGCAGTCCTATGGCTACACCTTC	CATSDLGQSYGYTF
TRBJ1-1	few	.	TRBV6-5	TGTGCCAGCAGTTACTCAAGGTTCAAGCCTATGAACACTGAAGCTTTCTTT	CASSYSRFKPMNTEAFF
TRBJ2-1	.	.	TRBV27	TGTGCCAGCAGGTCTCCCGGGACCTCCGGGTTCTTC	CASRSPGTSGFF
TRBJ2-7	.	.	TRBV6-1	TGTGCCAGCAGTGCCGACAATGTTGCCACCGAGCAGTACTTC	CASSADNVATEQYF
TRBJ2-7	many	.	TRBV11-2	TGTGCCAGCAGCTTAGCGGGCACGGGGGCCTACGAGCAGTACTTC	CASSLAGTGAYEQYF
TRBJ2-7	many	TRBD1	TRBV20-1	TGCAGTGCTACAACGACAGGGGAGAGCGAGCAGTACTTC	CSATTTGESEQYF
TRBJ2-7	many	.	TRBV20-1	TGCAGTGCTAGAGGTTCCTGGGAGCAGTACTTC	CSARGSWEQYF
TRBJ2-7	few	.	TRBV4-2	TGTGCCAGCAGCCAAGATCTCTACGTCAACGAGCAGTACTTC	CASSQDLYVNEQYF
TRBJ2-3	.	.	TRBV5-5	TGTGCCAGCAGACCGGGATCGAGCACAGATACGCAGTATTTT	CASRPGSSTDTQYF
TRBJ2-3	many	.	TRBV20-1	TGCAGTGCCGGACACGCAAGCCTTTTCACAGATACGCAGTATTTT	CSAGHASLFTDTQYF